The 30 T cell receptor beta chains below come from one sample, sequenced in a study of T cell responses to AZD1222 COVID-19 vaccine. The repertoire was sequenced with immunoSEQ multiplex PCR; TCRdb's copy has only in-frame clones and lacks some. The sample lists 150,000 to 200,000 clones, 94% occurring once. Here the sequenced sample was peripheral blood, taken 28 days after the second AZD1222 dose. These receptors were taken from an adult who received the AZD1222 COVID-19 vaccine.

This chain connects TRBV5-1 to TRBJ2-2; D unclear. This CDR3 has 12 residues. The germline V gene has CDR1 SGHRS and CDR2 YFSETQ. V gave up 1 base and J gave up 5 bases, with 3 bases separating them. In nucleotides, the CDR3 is TGCGCCAGCAGCTTGACAACCGGGGAGCTGTTTTTT. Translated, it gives CASSLTTGELFF.

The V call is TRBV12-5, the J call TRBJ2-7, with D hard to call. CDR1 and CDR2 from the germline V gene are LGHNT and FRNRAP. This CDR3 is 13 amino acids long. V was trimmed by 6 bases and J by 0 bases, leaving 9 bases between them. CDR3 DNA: TGTGCTAGTGGCCCGCAGAGCTCCTACGAGCAGTACTTC. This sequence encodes CASGPQSSYEQYF.

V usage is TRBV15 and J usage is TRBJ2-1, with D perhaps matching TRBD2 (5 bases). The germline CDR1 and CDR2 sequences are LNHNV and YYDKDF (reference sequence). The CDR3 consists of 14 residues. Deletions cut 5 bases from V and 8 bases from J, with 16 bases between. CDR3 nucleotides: TGTGCCACCAGCCCCCGCGTCGCGGGCGATGAGCAGTTCTTC. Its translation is CATSPRVAGDEQFF.

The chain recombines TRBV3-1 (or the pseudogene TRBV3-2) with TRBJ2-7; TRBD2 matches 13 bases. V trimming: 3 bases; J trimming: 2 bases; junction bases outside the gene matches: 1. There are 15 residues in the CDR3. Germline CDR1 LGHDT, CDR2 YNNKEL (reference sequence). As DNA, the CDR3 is TGTGCCAGCAGCCAGGGACTAGCGGGGACCTACGAGCAGTACTTC. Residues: CASSQGLAGTYEQYF.

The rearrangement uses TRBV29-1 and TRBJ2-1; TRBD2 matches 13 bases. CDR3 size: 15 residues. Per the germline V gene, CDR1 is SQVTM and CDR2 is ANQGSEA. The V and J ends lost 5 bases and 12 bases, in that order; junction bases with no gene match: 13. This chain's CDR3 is CSVSPGLAGFLRQFF. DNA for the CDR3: TGCAGCGTTTCCCCGGGACTAGCGGGATTTCTGCGGCAGTTCTTC.

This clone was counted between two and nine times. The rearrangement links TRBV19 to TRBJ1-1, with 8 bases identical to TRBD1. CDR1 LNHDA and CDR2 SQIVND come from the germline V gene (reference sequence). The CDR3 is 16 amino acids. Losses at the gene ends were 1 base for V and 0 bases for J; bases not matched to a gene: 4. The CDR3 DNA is TGTGCCAGTAGTATAGCACAGGGGGTTATGAACACTGAAGCTTTCTTT. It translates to CASSIAQGVMNTEAFF.

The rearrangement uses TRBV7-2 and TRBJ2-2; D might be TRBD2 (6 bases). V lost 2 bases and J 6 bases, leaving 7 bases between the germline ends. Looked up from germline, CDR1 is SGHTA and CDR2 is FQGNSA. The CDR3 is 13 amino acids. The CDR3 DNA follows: TGTGCCAGCAGCTTATGGGGGGCCGGGGAGCTGTTTTTT. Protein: CASSLWGAGELFF. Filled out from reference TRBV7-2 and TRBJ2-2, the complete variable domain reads GAGVSQSPSNKVTEKGKDVELRCDPISGHTALYWYRQSLGQGLEFLIYFQGNSAPDKSGLPSDRFSAERTGGSVSTLTIQRTQQEDSAVYLCASSLWGAGELFFGEGSRLTVL.

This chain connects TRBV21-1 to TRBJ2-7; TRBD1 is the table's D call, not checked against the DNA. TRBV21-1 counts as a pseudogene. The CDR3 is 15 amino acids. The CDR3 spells CASSSDRVRFREQYF. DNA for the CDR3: TGTGCCAGCAGCTCGGACAGGGTGAGGTTTCGCGAGCAGTACTTC.

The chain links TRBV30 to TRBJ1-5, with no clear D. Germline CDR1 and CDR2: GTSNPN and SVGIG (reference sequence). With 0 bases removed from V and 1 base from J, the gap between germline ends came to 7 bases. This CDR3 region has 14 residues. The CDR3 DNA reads TGTGCCTGGAGTGTAATAGGGAGCAATCAGCCCCAGCATTTT. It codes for CAWSVIGSNQPQHF.

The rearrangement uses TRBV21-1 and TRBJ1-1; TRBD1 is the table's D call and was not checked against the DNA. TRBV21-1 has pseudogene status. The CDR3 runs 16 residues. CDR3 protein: CASSPPPGGSNTEAFF. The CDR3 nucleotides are TGTGCCAGCAGCCCACCCCCAGGGGGGTCGAACACTGAAGCTTTCTTT.

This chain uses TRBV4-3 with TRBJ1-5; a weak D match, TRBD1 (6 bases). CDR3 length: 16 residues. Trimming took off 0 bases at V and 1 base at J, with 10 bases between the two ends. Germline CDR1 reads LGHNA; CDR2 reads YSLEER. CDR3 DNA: TGCGCCAGCAGCCAAGATGGGGGGCTGAGCAATCAGCCCCAGCATTTT. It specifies CASSQDGGLSNQPQHF.

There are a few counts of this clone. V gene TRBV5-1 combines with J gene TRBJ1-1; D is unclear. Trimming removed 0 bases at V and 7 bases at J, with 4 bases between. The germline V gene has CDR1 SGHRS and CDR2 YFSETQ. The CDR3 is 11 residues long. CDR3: CASSLEGEAFF. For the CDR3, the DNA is TGCGCCAGCAGCTTGGAGGGTGAAGCTTTCTTT. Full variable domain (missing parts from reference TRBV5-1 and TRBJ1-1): KAGVTQTPRYLIKTRGQQVTLSCSPISGHRSVSWYQQTPGQGLQFLFEYFSETQRNKGNFPGRFSGRQFSNSRSEMNVSTLELGDSALYLCASSLEGEAFFGQGTRLTVV.

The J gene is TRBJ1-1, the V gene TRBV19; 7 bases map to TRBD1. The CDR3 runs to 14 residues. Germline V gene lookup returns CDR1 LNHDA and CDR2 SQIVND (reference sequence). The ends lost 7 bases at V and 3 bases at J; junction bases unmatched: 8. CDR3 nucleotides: TGTGCCAGTAAAGATCAGGGGGTGTACACTGAAGCTTTCTTT. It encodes CASKDQGVYTEAFF.

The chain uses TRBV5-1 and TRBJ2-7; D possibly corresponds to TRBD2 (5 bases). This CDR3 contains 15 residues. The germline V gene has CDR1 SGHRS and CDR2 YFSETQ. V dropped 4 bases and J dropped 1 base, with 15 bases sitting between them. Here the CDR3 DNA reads TGCGCCAGCAGCCCCGGGGATGCGATGTCCTACGAGCAGTACTTC. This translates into CASSPGDAMSYEQYF.

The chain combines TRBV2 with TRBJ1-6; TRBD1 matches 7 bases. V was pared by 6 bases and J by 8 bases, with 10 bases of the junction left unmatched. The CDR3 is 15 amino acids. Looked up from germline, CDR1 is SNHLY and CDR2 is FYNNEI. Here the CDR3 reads CASRDDRAGYSPLHF. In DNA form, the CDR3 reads TGTGCCAGCAGGGACGACAGGGCCGGGTATTCACCCCTCCACTTT.

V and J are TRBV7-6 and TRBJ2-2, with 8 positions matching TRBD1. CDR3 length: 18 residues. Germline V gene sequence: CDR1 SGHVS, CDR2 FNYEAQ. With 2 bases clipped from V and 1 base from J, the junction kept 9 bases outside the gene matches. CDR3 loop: CASSLNGQGEGNTGELFF. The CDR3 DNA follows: TGTGCCAGCAGCTTAAATGGACAGGGAGAGGGGAACACCGGGGAGCTGTTTTTT.

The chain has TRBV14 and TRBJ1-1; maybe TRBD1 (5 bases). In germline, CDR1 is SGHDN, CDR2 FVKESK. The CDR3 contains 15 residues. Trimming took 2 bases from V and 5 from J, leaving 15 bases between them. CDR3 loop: CASSQPLGAGTEAFF. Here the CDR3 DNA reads TGTGCCAGCAGCCAACCCCTCGGGGCAGGGACTGAAGCTTTCTTT.

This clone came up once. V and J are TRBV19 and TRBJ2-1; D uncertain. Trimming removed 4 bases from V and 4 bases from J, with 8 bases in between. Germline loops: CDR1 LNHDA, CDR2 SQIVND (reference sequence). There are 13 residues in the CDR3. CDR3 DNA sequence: TGTGCCAGTAGTACCGACACATACAATGAGCAGTTCTTC. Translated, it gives CASSTDTYNEQFF.

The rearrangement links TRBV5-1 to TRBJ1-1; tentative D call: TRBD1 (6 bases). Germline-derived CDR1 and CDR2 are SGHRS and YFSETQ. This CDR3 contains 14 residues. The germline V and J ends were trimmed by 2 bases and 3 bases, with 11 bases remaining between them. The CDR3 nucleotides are TGCGCCAGCAGCTTTTCAGGGGATGACACTGAAGCTTTCTTT. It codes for CASSFSGDDTEAFF.

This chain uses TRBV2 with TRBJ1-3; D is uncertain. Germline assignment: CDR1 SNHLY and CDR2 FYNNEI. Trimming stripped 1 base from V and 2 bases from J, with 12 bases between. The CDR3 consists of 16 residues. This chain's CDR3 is CASSEVHKSAGNTIYF. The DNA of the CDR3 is TGTGCCAGCAGTGAAGTCCACAAAAGTGCTGGAAACACCATATATTTT.

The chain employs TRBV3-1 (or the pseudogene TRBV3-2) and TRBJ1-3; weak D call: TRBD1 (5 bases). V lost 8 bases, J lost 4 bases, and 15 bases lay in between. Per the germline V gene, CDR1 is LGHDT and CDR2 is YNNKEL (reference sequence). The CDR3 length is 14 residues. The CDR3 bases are TGTGCCAGCGGTGCCGGGACGCGGGGAAACACCATATATTTT. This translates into CASGAGTRGNTIYF.

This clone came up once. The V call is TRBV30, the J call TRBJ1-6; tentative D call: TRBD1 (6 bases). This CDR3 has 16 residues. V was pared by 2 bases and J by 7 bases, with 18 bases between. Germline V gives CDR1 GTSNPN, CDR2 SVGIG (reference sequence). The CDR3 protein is CAWSSGSQGRNSPLHF. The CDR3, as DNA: TGTGCCTGGAGTTCCGGGTCCCAGGGGAGGAATTCACCCCTCCACTTT.

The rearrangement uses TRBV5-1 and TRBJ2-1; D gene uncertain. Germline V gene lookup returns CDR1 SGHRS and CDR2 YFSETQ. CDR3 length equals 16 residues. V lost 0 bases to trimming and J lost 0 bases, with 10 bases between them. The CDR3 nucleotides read TGCGCCAGCAGCTTGGCCGCCGAAAGCTCCTACAATGAGCAGTTCTTC. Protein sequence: CASSLAAESSYNEQFF.

The CDR3 nucleotides are TGTGCCAGCAGCCAACTAGGGACAGGGGTCGATACGCAGTATTTT. Translating gives CASSQLGTGVDTQYF. The chain carries TRBV14 and TRBJ2-3; 10 positions match TRBD1. The CDR3 length is 15 residues. Germline V lookup: CDR1 SGHDN, CDR2 FVKESK. J was trimmed by 6 bases and V by 2 bases; bases with no gene match: 5.

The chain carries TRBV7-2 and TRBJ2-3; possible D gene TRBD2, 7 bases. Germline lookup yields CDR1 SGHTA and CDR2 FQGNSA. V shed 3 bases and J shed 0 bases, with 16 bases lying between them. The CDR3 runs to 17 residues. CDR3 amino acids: CASSFRIGGGSTDTQYF. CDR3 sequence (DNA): TGTGCCAGCAGCTTTCGCATAGGGGGGGGTAGCACAGATACGCAGTATTTT.

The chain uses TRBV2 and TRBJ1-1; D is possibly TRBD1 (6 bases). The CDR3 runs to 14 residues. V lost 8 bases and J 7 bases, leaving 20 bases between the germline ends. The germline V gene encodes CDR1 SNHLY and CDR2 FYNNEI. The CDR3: CASYSTGWKGEAFF. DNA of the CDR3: TGTGCCAGCTATTCGACAGGTTGGAAGGGTGAAGCTTTCTTT.

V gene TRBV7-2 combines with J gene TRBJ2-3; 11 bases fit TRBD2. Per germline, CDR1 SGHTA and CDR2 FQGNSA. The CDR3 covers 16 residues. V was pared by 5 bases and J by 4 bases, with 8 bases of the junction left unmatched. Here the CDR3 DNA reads TGTGCCAGCAGCCTCGCCGGGACTAGCGGACCAGATACGCAGTATTTT. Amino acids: CASSLAGTSGPDTQYF. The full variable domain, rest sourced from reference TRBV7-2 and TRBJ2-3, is GAGVSQSPSNKVTEKGKDVELRCDPISGHTALYWYRQSLGQGLEFLIYFQGNSAPDKSGLPSDRFSAERTGGSVSTLTIQRTQQEDSAVYLCASSLAGTSGPDTQYFGPGTRLTVL.

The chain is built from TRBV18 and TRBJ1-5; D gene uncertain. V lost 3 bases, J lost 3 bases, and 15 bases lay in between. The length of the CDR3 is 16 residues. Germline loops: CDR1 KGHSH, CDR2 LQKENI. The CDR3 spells CASSPQNPGTNQPQHF. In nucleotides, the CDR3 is TGTGCCAGCTCACCTCAAAACCCAGGTACCAATCAGCCCCAGCATTTT.

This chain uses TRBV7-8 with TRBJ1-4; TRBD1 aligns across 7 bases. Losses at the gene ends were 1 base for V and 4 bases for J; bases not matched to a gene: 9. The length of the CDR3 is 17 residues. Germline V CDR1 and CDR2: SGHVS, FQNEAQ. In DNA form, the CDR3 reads TGTGCCAGCAGCTTAGAAGTTTTGGGACAGCGTAATGAAAAACTGTTTTTT. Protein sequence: CASSLEVLGQRNEKLFF.

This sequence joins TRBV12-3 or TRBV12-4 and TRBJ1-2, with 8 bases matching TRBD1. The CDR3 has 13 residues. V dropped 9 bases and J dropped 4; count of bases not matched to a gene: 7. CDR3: CASQQGDVYGYTF. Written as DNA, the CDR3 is TGTGCCAGTCAACAGGGGGACGTCTATGGCTACACCTTC.